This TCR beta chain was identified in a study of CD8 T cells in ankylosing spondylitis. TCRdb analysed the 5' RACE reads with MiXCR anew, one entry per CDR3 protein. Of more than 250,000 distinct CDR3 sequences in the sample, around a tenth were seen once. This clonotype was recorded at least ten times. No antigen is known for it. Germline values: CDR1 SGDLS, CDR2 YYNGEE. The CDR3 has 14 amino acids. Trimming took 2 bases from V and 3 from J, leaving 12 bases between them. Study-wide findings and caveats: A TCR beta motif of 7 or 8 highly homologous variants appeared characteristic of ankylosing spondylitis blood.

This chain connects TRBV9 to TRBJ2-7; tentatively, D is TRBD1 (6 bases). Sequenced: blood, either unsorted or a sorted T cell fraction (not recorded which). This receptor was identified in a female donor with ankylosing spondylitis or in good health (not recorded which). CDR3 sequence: CASSVGQSGYEQYF. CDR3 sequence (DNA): TGTGCCAGCAGCGTCGGACAGTCCGGCTACGAGCAGTACTTC.